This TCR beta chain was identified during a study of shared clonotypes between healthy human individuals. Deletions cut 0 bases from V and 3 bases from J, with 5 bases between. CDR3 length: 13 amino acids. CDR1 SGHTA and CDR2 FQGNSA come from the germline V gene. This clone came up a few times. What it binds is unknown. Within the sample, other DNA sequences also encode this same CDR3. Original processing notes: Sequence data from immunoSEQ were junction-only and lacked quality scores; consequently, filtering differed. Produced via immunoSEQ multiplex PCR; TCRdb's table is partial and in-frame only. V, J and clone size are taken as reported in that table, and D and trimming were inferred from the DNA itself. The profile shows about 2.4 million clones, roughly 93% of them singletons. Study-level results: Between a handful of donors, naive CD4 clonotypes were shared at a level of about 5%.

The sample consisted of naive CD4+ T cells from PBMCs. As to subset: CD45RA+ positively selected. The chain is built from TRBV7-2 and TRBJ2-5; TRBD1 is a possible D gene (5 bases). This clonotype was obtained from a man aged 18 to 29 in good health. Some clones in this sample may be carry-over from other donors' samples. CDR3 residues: CASSLAREETQYF. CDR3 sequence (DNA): TGTGCCAGCAGCTTAGCCAGGGAAGAGACCCAGTACTTC.